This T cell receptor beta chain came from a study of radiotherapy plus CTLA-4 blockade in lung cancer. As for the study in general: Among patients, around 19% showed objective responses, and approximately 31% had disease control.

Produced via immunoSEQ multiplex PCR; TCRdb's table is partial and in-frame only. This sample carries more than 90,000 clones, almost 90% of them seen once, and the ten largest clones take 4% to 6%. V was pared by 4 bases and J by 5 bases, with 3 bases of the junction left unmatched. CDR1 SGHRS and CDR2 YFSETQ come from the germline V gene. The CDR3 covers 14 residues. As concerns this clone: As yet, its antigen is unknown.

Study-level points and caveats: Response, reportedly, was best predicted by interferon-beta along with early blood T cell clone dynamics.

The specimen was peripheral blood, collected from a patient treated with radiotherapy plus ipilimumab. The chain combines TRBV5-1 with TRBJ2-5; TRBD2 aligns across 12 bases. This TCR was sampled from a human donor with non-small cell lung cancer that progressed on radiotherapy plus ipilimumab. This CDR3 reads CASSPSGRAETQYF. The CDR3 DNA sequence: TGCGCCAGCAGCCCTAGCGGGAGGGCCGAGACCCAGTACTTC.